Reported below is one T cell receptor beta chain. This sample is part of a study of cytomegalovirus exposure and HLA in healthy donors. Whole-study context: Researchers previously reported finding 117 million unique TCR beta sequences from approximately 190 million T cells. HLA-typed donors contributed 65 million to 95 million unique TCRs, which were held in an early data release.

Donors counted as nominally healthy when sampled, yet unrecorded immune exposures were likely. The CDR3 totals 16 residues. Germline V CDR1 and CDR2: SGDLS, YYNGEE. Trimming pared 2 bases from V and 6 bases from J, leaving 20 bases between. With 60 Vbeta and 13 Jbeta primers, the PCR was carried out. Some clones are missing from TCRdb's copy, which holds only in-frame ones; the method was immunoSEQ multiplex PCR. The sample has 130,000 or so clones. The sample was PBMCs. This rearrangement joins TRBV9 to TRBJ1-1, with a possible D match to TRBD1 (5 bases). The source is a woman in her thirties or forties in good health and CMV-seronegative. CDR3 bases: TGTGCCAGCAGCGTGGCCCCCGGTCAGGGCTGGGCTGAAGCTTTCTTT. As protein: CASSVAPGQGWAEAFF.